This TCR beta chain appears in the sequencing data of a study of cytomegalovirus exposure and HLA in healthy donors. Each donor was healthy, and each was a bone marrow donor. The PCR ran on 60 Vbeta and 13 Jbeta primers. Data came from immunoSEQ multiplex PCR; TCRdb stores just in-frame clones and leaves some out. This table holds 100,000 to 150,000 clones, about 81% found once. Study-wide findings and caveats: Sequencing had likely introduced a cluster of highly shared sequence variants as an artifact.

Regarding this clone: The antigen is undetermined.

V dropped 7 bases and J dropped 0 bases, with 13 bases sitting between them. The germline CDR1 and CDR2 sequences are LNHDA and SQIVND (reference sequence). The CDR3 has 16 amino acids. V and J are TRBV19 and TRBJ2-6, with D perhaps TRBD2 (5 bases). The TCR comes from a woman between 45 and 65 years old in good health and CMV-seropositive. The sequenced sample consisted of PBMCs. The CDR3 DNA reads as TGTGCCAGTACTGACTCCCGGGGCTCTGGGGCCAACGTCCTGACTTTC. It specifies CASTDSRGSGANVLTF.